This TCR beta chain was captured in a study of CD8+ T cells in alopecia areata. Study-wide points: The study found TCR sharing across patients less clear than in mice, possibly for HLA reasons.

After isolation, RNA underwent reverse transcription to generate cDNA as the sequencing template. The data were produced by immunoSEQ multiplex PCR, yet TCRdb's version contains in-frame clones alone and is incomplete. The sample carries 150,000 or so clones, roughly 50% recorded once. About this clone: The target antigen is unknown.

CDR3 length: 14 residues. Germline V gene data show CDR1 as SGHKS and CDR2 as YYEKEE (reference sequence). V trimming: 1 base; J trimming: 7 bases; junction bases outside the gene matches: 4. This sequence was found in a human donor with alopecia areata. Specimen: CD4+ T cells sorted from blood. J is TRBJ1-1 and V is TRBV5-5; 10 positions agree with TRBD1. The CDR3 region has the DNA TGTGCCAGCAGCTTGAGACAGGGGGCCGGTGAAGCTTTCTTT. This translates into CASSLRQGAGEAFF.